This TCR beta chain was identified in a study of blood T cell repertoires in COVID-19 (dated by TCRdb to 2019 to 2021). Some background on the complete study: Collaborator samples came from the United States, Italy and Spain and covered acute and convalescent phases of COVID-19. The material from the prospective study consisted of cDNA or gDNA derived from T cells, B-cell-depleted T cells, or PBMCs. Subjects who had been exposed to COVID-19, were actively infected with it, or had recovered from it provided the deeply sampled blood TCRbeta repertoires that made up the dataset. The repertoires were released in a freely available public database meant as a resource for research on the immune response to SARS-CoV-2. The samples were drawn from the first 160 participants of the ongoing ImmuneRACE study and from some 1,300 subjects provided by 6 global collaborators. The sample metadata nearly always contained a de-identified subject ID, COVID-19 status, age in years and sex. Where available, HLA class I and class II types were obtained from metadata supplied by the sample provider rather than from assay-based typing. What the research found in general, with its limitations: The amount of clinical and demographic metadata varied by source and participant and was provided uncurated.

The CDR3, cysteine through phenylalanine, is 13 amino acids long. The entry retains the CDR3 DNA only, 39 bases that are in frame from base 1. The V and J ends are trimmed by 1 base and 5 bases, leaving 7 bases between them. CDR1 SGDLS and CDR2 YYNGEE were looked up in the germline V gene. The immunoSEQ Assay, a bias-controlled multiplex PCR, was used to amplify TCRbeta CDR3 regions from genomic DNA. The study's own analysis went as follows. Nucleated cell counts per sample were estimated from amplification of reference gene primers within the assay. To quantify the absolute abundance of each unique TCRbeta CDR3 rearrangement, sequence reads were collapsed and filtered. For each sample, productive Simpson clonality was calculated as the square root of Simpson's diversity index over productive rearrangements. TCRdb holds this immuneACCESS table with in-frame rearrangements only. Some clones are missing; in checked studies, unresolved V genes explain under half, and the rest has no known cause. V and J calls and clone size are given by that table; D and trimming were obtained from the DNA. The sample has around 210,000 clones on record, about 82% of them singletons. Around 0.93% of the sample goes to the ten largest clones.

Turning to this clone: Its cognate antigen has yet to be identified. No qualities accompany the bases; no much larger clone lies one base away.

One collaborating source in Seattle enrolled patients while the patients were actively infected and followed the patients over time throughout the course of disease. Whole blood was collected in K2EDTA tubes by collaborating institutions according to the institutions' own protocols. For TCRbeta analysis, collaborators shipped samples as frozen whole blood, isolated PBMCs, or DNA extracted from either of those sample types. The sequencing sample was made of peripheral blood. The TCR was taken from a man aged 60 to 75 with COVID-19, enrolled during active disease. The chain is assembled from TRBV9 and TRBJ1-5; a tentative D call is TRBD1 (5 bases match). The DNA reads TGTGCCAGCAGCGTAAGGGGCGATCAGCCCCAGCATTTT. It translates as CASSVRGDQPQHF.